The rows below give T cell receptor beta chains drawn from one sample of a study of blood T cell repertoires in COVID-19. The method was immunoSEQ multiplex PCR; TCRdb's version includes in-frame clones alone and lacks a portion of them. The sample records 150,000 to 200,000 clones, more than 75% being singletons. Sequenced material: peripheral blood. Receptors were obtained from a woman in her 70s with COVID-19, enrolled during active disease. Both conserved end residues are part of each CDR3.

j_call v_call cdr3_length cdr3_aa
TRBJ2-7 TRBV6-2/TRBV6-3 16 CASSQTIGGSRYEQYF
TRBJ2-1 TRBV7-2 15 CASSLRLAGGYEQFF
TRBJ2-1 TRBV9 15 CASSVHQGLYNEQFF
TRBJ2-5 TRBV5-1 11 CASSPEETQYF
TRBJ2-2 TRBV28 15 CASSWTKQGPGELFF
TRBJ1-5 TRBV7-8 13 CASSLASERPQHF
TRBJ1-2 TRBV30 19 CAWRAGGTGGRWTNYGYTF
TRBJ2-7 TRBV7-2 16 CASSLGSGRKIYEQYF
TRBJ2-7 TRBV6-6 15 CASTKGTAGLYEQYF
TRBJ2-1 TRBV30 14 CAWSADRAYNEQFF
TRBJ2-1 TRBV4-1 16 CASSQGGTTAYNEQFF
TRBJ2-7 TRBV15 16 CATSRILQVPTYEQYF
TRBJ2-3 TRBV18 15 CASSPRAGDTDTQYF
TRBJ2-7 TRBV15 14 CATSRDKGERKQYF
TRBJ2-2 TRBV6-6 13 CASRTGGTGELFF
TRBJ1-5 TRBV2 14 CASRPGTPNQPQHF
TRBJ2-5 TRBV5-4 15 CASSPGLAGGETQYF
TRBJ1-6 TRBV19 15 CASSTSGQYNSPLHF
TRBJ1-3 TRBV6-2/TRBV6-3 14 CASSYERAGNTIYF
TRBJ2-5 TRBV6-2/TRBV6-3 15 CASSYSTGGGETQYF
TRBJ1-6 TRBV6-5 13 CASGGQKNSPLHF
TRBJ2-3 TRBV29-1 12 CSVEASTDTQYF
TRBJ1-1 TRBV18 14 CASSPPGGVGEAFF
TRBJ1-2 TRBV6-1 15 CASSDRQGGLRGYTF
TRBJ2-3 TRBV10-3 15 CAISTGTSGTDTQYF
TRBJ2-5 TRBV18 11 CASSPGETQYF
TRBJ2-3 TRBV9 16 CASSVVSGANTDTQYF
TRBJ1-2 TRBV4-2 14 CASSQVDIIYGYTF
TRBJ2-3 TRBV20-1 11 CSARLTDTQYF
TRBJ2-1 TRBV5-4 13 CASRGLAFDEQFF